This paragraph reports one T cell receptor (beta chain). A single base separates this from a much larger clone, so it may be a read error. This sample is part of a study of OX40 agonist ivuxolimab in advanced cancers. Profiled with immunoSEQ multiplex PCR; TCRdb holds only in-frame clones, not every one. This table holds about 140,000 clones, approximately 90% found once. Sequences were derived from CD4+ or CD8+ T cells sorted from blood, sampled in a trial of the OX40 agonist ivuxolimab. The TCR sequence derives from an adult with an advanced solid tumor such as melanoma, head and neck, liver or kidney cancer.

CDR3 loop: CATSRDKNTEAFF. The CDR3 coding sequence is TGTGCCACCAGCAGAGACAAGAACACTGAAGCTTTCTTT. The rearrangement links TRBV15 to TRBJ1-1, with D unresolved. Trimming took 0 bases from V and 1 from J, leaving 3 bases between them. The CDR3 length is 13 residues. The germline V gene encodes CDR1 LNHNV and CDR2 YYDKDF (reference sequence). The full variable domain, in which reference TRBV15 and TRBJ1-1 provide the parts outside the CDR3, is DAMVIQNPRYQVTQFGKPVTLSCSQTLNHNVMYWYQQKSSQAPKLLFHYYDKDFNNEADTPDNFQSRRPNTSFCFLDIRSPGLGDTAMYLCATSRDKNTEAFFGQGTRLTVV.